Presented here are 29 T cell receptor beta chains from one specimen sequenced in a study of T cells after yellow fever vaccination. From the 5' RACE reads, TCRdb called clonotypes with MiXCR, one entry per CDR3 protein. The table has 13,000 or so distinct CDR3 sequences, under 5.5% seen once; the top ten hold 40% to 60%. Sample: PBMCs, either bulk or a sorted T-cell subset (CD4+, CD8+, memory, or dextramer-sorted; not recorded which), taken 45 days after the yellow fever booster vaccination. Receptors were obtained from a young man who received the YFV17D yellow fever vaccine.

This clonotype was observed many times. V usage is TRBV20-1 and J usage is TRBJ2-7, with 10 bases identical to TRBD2. Germline values: CDR1 DFQATT, CDR2 SNEGSKA (reference sequence). Trimming took 1 base from V and 5 from J; bases not matched to a gene: 8. This CDR3 has 15 residues. The CDR3 loop is CSARVGLAARDEQYF. Written as DNA, the CDR3 is TGCAGTGCTAGAGTTGGACTAGCGGCTCGGGACGAGCAGTACTTC.

This clonotype appeared many times. This sequence joins TRBV3-1 and TRBJ2-7; 7 nucleotides match TRBD1. The CDR3 has 14 residues. V lost 4 bases, J lost 7 bases, and 10 bases stayed unmatched. Per germline, CDR1 LGHDT and CDR2 YNNKEL (reference sequence). Here the CDR3 DNA reads TGTGCCAGCAGCCTCGCTCAGGGGGTTTGGGAGCAGTACTTC. Its translation: CASSLAQGVWEQYF.

This clonotype has at least ten counts. The rearrangement uses TRBV12-3 or TRBV12-4 and TRBJ2-1; a weak D match, TRBD2 (7 bases). Deletions cut 2 bases from V and 3 bases from J, with 11 bases between. The CDR3 is 15 amino acids. The DNA of the CDR3 is TGTGCCAGCAGTTTATGGGGAGGGGGCTACAATGAGCAGTTCTTC. Its translation is CASSLWGGGYNEQFF.

This clonotype was recorded at least ten times. The chain carries TRBV6-2 or TRBV6-3 and TRBJ2-5, with D perhaps TRBD2 (6 bases). The CDR3 loop spans 12 amino acids. Germline loops: CDR1 MNHEY, CDR2 SVGEGT. Trimming removed 2 bases from V and 6 bases from J, with 7 bases in between. The CDR3: CASSYSGQTQYF. CDR3 in DNA: TGTGCCAGCAGTTACAGCGGGCAGACCCAGTACTTC.

Remarks on this clonotype: A much larger clone lies a single base off, so this may be a read error. The V call is TRBV7-9, the J call TRBJ2-7, with D possibly matching TRBD1 (5 bases). The CDR3 is 13 residues long. The germline V gene has CDR1 SEHNR and CDR2 FQNEAQ (reference sequence). V was cut by 6 bases and J by 3 bases, with 12 bases left in between. This chain's CDR3 is CASRGPRDYEQYF. Written as DNA, the CDR3 is TGTGCCAGCAGGGGTCCCAGGGACTACGAGCAGTACTTC.

V gene TRBV19 combines with J gene TRBJ2-3, with D unresolved. Trimming left V 2 bases short and J 0 bases short, with 6 bases between. CDR1 is LNHDA and CDR2 is SQIVND in the germline V gene (reference sequence). The CDR3 runs 14 residues. The CDR3 nucleotides read TGTGCCAGTAGTATACAGTCTAGCACAGATACGCAGTATTTT. It yields the protein CASSIQSSTDTQYF.

This clonotype was detected many times. V usage is TRBV20-1 and J usage is TRBJ1-5, with D possibly being TRBD1 (6 bases). The CDR3 contains 14 residues. In germline, CDR1 is DFQATT, CDR2 SNEGSKA (reference sequence). Trimming cost V 2 bases and J 7 bases, with 15 bases left between them. DNA of the CDR3: TGCAGTGCTAGAATGTCAGGGGCTGGACAGCCCCAGCATTTT. This translates into CSARMSGAGQPQHF.

This clonotype showed up many times. V gene TRBV29-1 combines with J gene TRBJ2-7; the D is unclear. Germline V CDR1 and CDR2: SQVTM, ANQGSEA. The CDR3 has 12 amino acids. V lost 7 bases to trimming and J lost 6 bases, with 16 bases between them. The CDR3: CSDQRQTCEQYF. The CDR3 nucleotides are TGCAGCGACCAGCGACAAACCTGCGAGCAGTACTTC.

This clonotype has at least ten counts. The genes are TRBV29-1 and TRBJ2-3; D remains unclear. V was cut by 8 bases and J by 4 bases, with 10 bases left in between. This CDR3 is built from 11 residues. Germline CDR1 SQVTM, CDR2 ANQGSEA. This CDR3 is CSSWWSDTQYF. The CDR3 bases are TGCAGCTCTTGGTGGTCAGATACGCAGTATTTT.

This clonotype has at least ten counts. The genes are TRBV20-1 and TRBJ2-7; D is unresolved. CDR3 size: 13 residues. Germline V gene lookup returns CDR1 DFQATT and CDR2 SNEGSKA (reference sequence). Trimming left V 6 bases short and J 5 bases short, with 17 bases between. The CDR3 coding sequence is TGCAGTGCCCCTTCGTTTGGGTGGGACGAGCAGTACTTC. Translation gives CSAPSFGWDEQYF.

In this sample, this clonotype turned up many times. The chain recombines TRBV11-2 with TRBJ2-1; TRBD1 agrees at 7 bases. Germline V gene sequence: CDR1 SGHAT, CDR2 FQNNGV. The ends lost 5 bases at V and 0 bases at J; junction bases unmatched: 4. The CDR3 length is 15 residues. CDR3 sequence reads: CASSPRDSSYNEQFF. The CDR3 DNA reads TGTGCCAGCAGCCCCAGGGACAGCTCCTACAATGAGCAGTTCTTC.

This clonotype was seen many times. The V call is TRBV20-1, the J call TRBJ1-1, with unresolved D. The CDR3 totals 12 residues. Per the germline V gene, CDR1 is DFQATT and CDR2 is SNEGSKA (reference sequence). Trimming left V 0 bases short and J 10 bases short, with 12 bases between. CDR3 sequence reads: CSAREGRRTAFF. The CDR3 coding sequence is TGCAGTGCTAGAGAGGGCAGAAGAACAGCTTTCTTT.

This clonotype came up many times. The chain uses TRBV29-1 and TRBJ2-6; D gene uncertain. CDR3 length: 13 residues. The V end lost 3 bases, the J end lost 4 bases, and 7 bases lay between the germline ends. Germline values: CDR1 SQVTM, CDR2 ANQGSEA. The CDR3 sequence is CSVDRVGANVLTF. CDR3 bases: TGCAGCGTTGATAGGGTAGGGGCCAACGTCCTGACTTTC.

Ten or more counts support this clonotype. The V call is TRBV19, the J call TRBJ2-1, with 13 bases lining up with TRBD2. Germline assignment: CDR1 LNHDA and CDR2 SQIVND (reference sequence). J gave up 8 bases and V 6 bases, and 10 bases lay outside the gene matches. CDR3 length: 16 residues. The CDR3 coding sequence is TGTGCCAGTAGCCCCGGACTAGCGGGAGCTGGCGATGAGCAGTTCTTC. Protein: CASSPGLAGAGDEQFF.

This clonotype was recorded many times. This rearrangement joins TRBV10-3 to TRBJ2-7; D call uncertain. The CDR3 has 12 amino acids. Trimming took 5 bases from V and 1 from J, leaving 6 bases between them. The germline CDR1 and CDR2 sequences are ENHRY and SYGVKD. CDR3 loop: CAISLGSYEQYF. CDR3 bases: TGTGCCATCAGTCTCGGTTCCTACGAGCAGTACTTC.

This clonotype was seen repeatedly, ten times or more. The chain employs TRBV20-1 and TRBJ2-1, with D maybe TRBD2 (6 bases). The CDR3 loop spans 13 amino acids. The V and J ends lost 3 bases and 7 bases respectively, with 13 bases between them. Germline loops: CDR1 DFQATT, CDR2 SNEGSKA (reference sequence). CDR3 sequence: CSARQAGLNEQFF. CDR3 in DNA: TGCAGTGCTAGGCAGGCAGGACTAAATGAGCAGTTCTTC.

The chain combines TRBV10-1 with TRBJ2-7, with D uncertain. Germline values: CDR1 WNHNN, CDR2 SYGVQD (reference sequence). V shed 7 bases and J shed 3 bases, with 10 bases lying between them. This CDR3 comprises 12 residues. The CDR3 bases are TGCGCCAGCACTGGCCCCCTCTACGAGCAGTACTTC. Translated: CASTGPLYEQYF.

This clonotype was seen repeatedly, ten times or more. The chain employs TRBV6-2 or TRBV6-3 and TRBJ2-7; 9 bases line up with TRBD2. J lost 4 bases, V lost 5 bases, and 6 bases had no gene match. The CDR3 has 14 amino acids. From germline, CDR1 is MNHEY and CDR2 SVGEGT. CDR3 sequence reads: CASSKGLAAYEQYF. CDR3 DNA sequence: TGTGCCAGCAGTAAGGGACTAGCAGCTTACGAGCAGTACTTC.

Ten or more counts support this clonotype. V usage is TRBV13 and J usage is TRBJ2-7, with D possibly TRBD1 on 6 matching bases. V gave up 5 bases and J gave up 3 bases, with 17 bases separating them. CDR1 and CDR2 from the germline V gene are PRHDT and FYEKMQ (reference sequence). This CDR3 region has 15 residues. CDR3 sequence (DNA): TGTGCCAGCAGCCCCGGGACACCTTTTTACTACGAGCAGTACTTC. Its protein is CASSPGTPFYYEQYF.

At least ten counts were recorded for this clonotype. V and J are TRBV7-8 and TRBJ2-1; possible D gene TRBD2, 5 bases. The CDR3 is made up of 15 amino acids. Trimming removed 5 bases from V and 2 bases from J, with 13 bases in between. Germline-derived CDR1 and CDR2 are SGHVS and FQNEAQ. The CDR3 loop reads CASSPPDYPYNEQFF. DNA for the CDR3: TGTGCCAGCAGCCCGCCCGACTACCCCTACAATGAGCAGTTCTTC.

This clonotype was counted ten times or more. This rearrangement joins TRBV20-1 to TRBJ2-7; perhaps TRBD2 as D (6 bases). Trimming removed 0 bases from V and 2 bases from J, with 14 bases in between. Germline V CDR1 and CDR2: DFQATT, SNEGSKA (reference sequence). CDR3 size: 15 residues. The CDR3 sequence is CSARDLREDPYEQYF. DNA of the CDR3: TGCAGTGCTAGAGATCTGAGGGAGGACCCCTACGAGCAGTACTTC.

This clonotype has at least ten counts. This sequence joins TRBV20-1 and TRBJ2-2; possible D gene TRBD2, 6 bases. Germline CDR1 is DFQATT and CDR2 is SNEGSKA (reference sequence). V lost 6 bases to trimming and J lost 3 bases, with 11 bases between them. The CDR3 contains 13 residues. CDR3 nucleotides: TGCAGTGCCCTGGACTATCACACCGGGGAGCTGTTTTTT. Amino acid sequence: CSALDYHTGELFF.

This clonotype occurred many times. V usage is TRBV20-1 and J usage is TRBJ2-1, with 10 bases that match TRBD2. The CDR3 is 15 residues long. Germline loops: CDR1 DFQATT, CDR2 SNEGSKA (reference sequence). The V segment lost 5 bases and the J segment 8 bases; nucleotides outside the gene matches: 12. The CDR3 DNA reads TGCAGTGCTCCGGTGGGAGCGGGAGGGCCGGATGAGCAGTTCTTC. Protein sequence: CSAPVGAGGPDEQFF.

This clonotype was detected many times. The chain recombines TRBV27 with TRBJ2-5; 11 bases match TRBD2. The CDR3 sequence is 17 residues long. V trimming: 0 bases; J trimming: 5 bases; junction bases outside the gene matches: 8. Per the germline V gene, CDR1 is MNHEY and CDR2 is SMNVEV (reference sequence). CDR3 sequence reads: CASSLSRTSGHKETQYF. The CDR3 bases are TGTGCCAGCAGTTTATCGAGGACTAGCGGGCACAAGGAGACCCAGTACTTC.

This clonotype showed up just a few times. CDR3 sequence (DNA): TGTGCCAGCAGCTTGGTGTCCGCCGGGTTGGATGAGCAGTTCTTC. As protein: CASSLVSAGLDEQFF. The rearrangement links TRBV7-6 to TRBJ2-1; D not resolved. Trimming left V 3 bases short and J 8 bases short, with 17 bases between. Germline V gives CDR1 SGHVS, CDR2 FNYEAQ. This CDR3 region has 15 residues.

This clonotype showed up many times. The chain joins TRBV7-2 to TRBJ2-7; no clear D gene. The germline gives CDR1 SGHTA, CDR2 FQGNSA. The length of the CDR3 is 12 residues. Trimming left V 4 bases short and J 3 bases short, with 7 bases between. The CDR3 sequence: CASSSTHYEQYF. As DNA, the CDR3 is TGTGCCAGCAGCTCAACCCACTACGAGCAGTACTTC.

This clonotype was detected many times. The rearrangement uses TRBV5-1 and TRBJ2-7; D is undetermined. The V gene lost 4 bases and the J gene lost 7 bases, with 12 bases spanning the gap. The germline V gene has CDR1 SGHRS and CDR2 YFSETQ. The CDR3 runs 12 residues. CDR3 sequence (DNA): TGCGCCAGCAGCCCGGGTAGGTTGGAGCAGTACTTC. It translates to CASSPGRLEQYF.

This clonotype was detected many times. CDR3 in DNA: TGTGCCACCAGCAGAGGGGGCGGAGGCACATACGAGCAGTACTTC. Its protein product is CATSRGGGGTYEQYF. The chain uses TRBV15 and TRBJ2-7, with D tentatively TRBD1 or TRBD2 (5 bases each). The germline V gene encodes CDR1 LNHNV and CDR2 YYDKDF (reference sequence). V was cut by 1 base and J by 4 bases, with 14 bases left in between. This CDR3 has 15 residues.

Many counts were recorded for this clonotype. This chain links TRBV5-1 with TRBJ2-2, with 10 bases that match TRBD2. Germline V gene data show CDR1 as SGHRS and CDR2 as YFSETQ. V lost 1 base and J lost 2; bases outside the gene matches: 2. The CDR3 loop spans 16 amino acids. Here the CDR3 DNA reads TGCGCCAGCAGCTTGAGGACTAGCGGTAACACCGGGGAGCTGTTTTTT. This sequence encodes CASSLRTSGNTGELFF.